This is a list of T cell receptor beta chains from one sample in a study of naive and memory T cell subsets. Via MiXCR, TCRdb re-called the UMI-ligation and nested PCR reads, giving one row per CDR3 protein. This table has 99,000 or so distinct CDR3 sequences, more than 14% appearing once. The specimen sequenced was naive CD8+ T cells from blood. Receptors were obtained from a human donor in good health. The CDR3 runs from the conserved cysteine through the conserved F or W. Each record gives: V gene, D gene, J gene, clone size, CDR3 DNA, CDR3 protein. A D gene is named only where the DNA matches it firmly. A clone size is listed for some rows: how often the clone was seen (once, few, many), or a class if it is expanded.

TRBV28	NA	TRBJ1-5	few	TGTGCCAGCAGTTTCTCCCAAATATCCAGCCAGCCCCAGCATTTT	CASSFSQISSQPQHF
TRBV20-1	NA	TRBJ2-3	few	TGCAGTGCCACCGACTACGCGGCCAACACAGATACGCAGTATTTT	CSATDYAANTDTQYF
TRBV3-1	NA	TRBJ2-5	medium-sized	TGTGCCAGCAGCCAAGGTTTGGAGACCCAGTACTTC	CASSQGLETQYF
TRBV24-1	NA	TRBJ1-4	many	TGTGCCACCAGTGATACCACAGGGAACGAAAAACTGTTTTTT	CATSDTTGNEKLFF
TRBV20-1	TRBD1	TRBJ1-1	few	TGCAGTGCAGACACAGGGGCATCCACGAACACTGAAGCTTTCTTT	CSADTGASTNTEAFF
TRBV7-8	TRBD1	TRBJ2-6	NA	TGTGCCAGCAGCCGCAAAATCGAGGGACAGGGCCTCTCTGGGGCCAACGTCCTGACTTTC	CASSRKIEGQGLSGANVLTF
TRBV28	NA	TRBJ1-6	NA	TGTGCCAGCAGTTTATCGGACAGCTACTCCTATAATTCACCCCTCCACTTT	CASSLSDSYSYNSPLHF
TRBV19	NA	TRBJ1-2	many	TGTGCCAGTACCCCTCGACATGACAACTATGGCTACACCTTC	CASTPRHDNYGYTF
TRBV12-3/TRBV12-4	NA	TRBJ1-1	NA	TGTGCCAGCAGTCCTCATGACGGTAACACTGAAGCTTTCTTT	CASSPHDGNTEAFF
TRBV4-1	NA	TRBJ2-3	NA	TGCGCCAGCAGCCAACCGGAATCTAGCACAGATACGCAGTATTTT	CASSQPESSTDTQYF
TRBV6-2/TRBV6-3	NA	TRBJ2-7	few	TGTGCCAGCAGTTACGGGGACTTCTACGAGCAGTACTTC	CASSYGDFYEQYF
TRBV28	NA	TRBJ2-7	few	TGTGCCAGCCAGGACAGCTACGAGCAGTACTTC	CASQDSYEQYF
TRBV12-3/TRBV12-4	TRBD1	TRBJ2-7	few	TGTGCCAGCAGTCCCGGGACAGAGGAGTACGAGCAGTACTTC	CASSPGTEEYEQYF
TRBV28	NA	TRBJ1-5	few	TGTGCCAGCAGTTTAAATCAGCCCCAGCATTTT	CASSLNQPQHF
TRBV7-9	NA	TRBJ1-2	NA	TGTGCCAGCAGCTTCTCCTCGAATGGCTACACCTTC	CASSFSSNGYTF
TRBV10-3	TRBD1	TRBJ1-2	NA	TGTGCCATCAGTGAGTCACCGGGACAGGGCTTTTATGGCTACACCTTC	CAISESPGQGFYGYTF
TRBV7-2	NA	TRBJ1-2	once	TGTGCCAGCAGCTCGCCCCTTTGGACGGCTAACTATGGCTACACCTTC	CASSSPLWTANYGYTF
TRBV4-2	NA	TRBJ2-1	NA	TGTGCCAGCAGCCAAGATTGGGGGTCGGGGAATGAGCAGTTCTTC	CASSQDWGSGNEQFF
TRBV7-2	TRBD1	TRBJ1-2	few	TGTGCCAGCAGCCCGGGACAGAGCCTCTTGGGCTACACCTTC	CASSPGQSLLGYTF
TRBV7-9	NA	TRBJ1-1	few	TGTGCCAGCGGAATAGACAGGAACACTGAAGCTTTCTTT	CASGIDRNTEAFF
TRBV7-3	TRBD1	TRBJ1-4	once	TGTGCCAGCAGCTTAAATGGGCCCCCACAGGGGTATGGGACTAATGAAAAACTGTTTTTT	CASSLNGPPQGYGTNEKLFF
TRBV6-5	NA	TRBJ2-1	many	TGTGCCAGCAGTCCCTCCACAGGGCCCCCTGAGCAGTTCTTC	CASSPSTGPPEQFF
TRBV7-8	NA	TRBJ2-5	NA	TGTGCCAGCAGGGGGGAGATCCAAGAGACCCAGTACTTC	CASRGEIQETQYF
TRBV25-1	NA	TRBJ2-3	few	TGTGCCAGCAGTGAAGGGGAGGATACGCAGTATTTT	CASSEGEDTQYF
TRBV7-6	NA	TRBJ2-5	few	TGTGCCAGCAGCTTAGCGGGCGGACAAGAGACCCAGTACTTC	CASSLAGGQETQYF
TRBV4-2	TRBD2	TRBJ2-1	many	TGTGCCAGCAGCCAAGCTAGCGGCGAGCAGTTCTTC	CASSQASGEQFF
TRBV27	NA	TRBJ2-1	NA	TGTGCCAGCAGTTTATGGGGGGATCAGGGGGGAGGCGTGAATGAGCAGTTCTTC	CASSLWGDQGGGVNEQFF
TRBV21-1	NA	TRBJ1-5	NA	TGTGCCAGCAGCCCAGGGAATACCACATGTGGTCAGCCCCAGCATTTT	CASSPGNTTCGQPQHF
TRBV11-1	TRBD1	TRBJ2-1	NA	TGTGCCAGCAGCTTGGGACAGGGTAGTGATGAGCAGTTCTTC	CASSLGQGSDEQFF
TRBV28	TRBD2	TRBJ2-3	NA	TGTGCCAGCAGTCAAGAATCTAGCGGGGGCACAGATACGCAGTATTTT	CASSQESSGGTDTQYF
TRBV5-4	NA	TRBJ2-7	many	TGTGCCAGCAGCGACGCCAGCACAGCCTACGAGCAGTACTTC	CASSDASTAYEQYF
TRBV4-2	TRBD1	TRBJ2-7	NA	TGTGCCAGCAGCCAACTCGGACAGGGAAGATACGAGCAGTACTTC	CASSQLGQGRYEQYF
TRBV7-6	TRBD1	TRBJ2-3	NA	TGTGCCAGCAGCCCGCGGACAGGGGGCGCAGATACGCAGTATTTT	CASSPRTGGADTQYF
TRBV5-6	TRBD2	TRBJ2-7	few	TGTGCCAGCAGCCGGACTAGCGGTACCCCCTACGAGCAGTACTTC	CASSRTSGTPYEQYF
TRBV15	TRBD1	TRBJ1-4	NA	TGTGCCACCAGCAGTCAACCCGCGGGACAGCTTAATGAAAAACTGTTTTTT	CATSSQPAGQLNEKLFF
TRBV6-1	NA	TRBJ1-5	NA	TGTGCCAGCAGTTTGGGACATCCTCTCAATAGCAATCAGCCCCAGCATTTT	CASSLGHPLNSNQPQHF
TRBV28	NA	TRBJ2-5	many	TGTGCCAGCAGTTTATCGGGCTGGGAGACCCAGTACTTC	CASSLSGWETQYF
TRBV7-9	NA	TRBJ2-1	few	TGTGCCAGCAGCCCTCAGGACGAAAACAATGAGCAGTTCTTC	CASSPQDENNEQFF
TRBV30	NA	TRBJ1-1	NA	TGTGCCTGGAGTGTACAGATCGGTGGCGAAGCTTTCTTT	CAWSVQIGGEAFF
TRBV13	NA	TRBJ2-7	few	TGTGCCAGCAGCTTAGGCCTGGACACCCAGGGTACCTACGAGCAGTACTTC	CASSLGLDTQGTYEQYF
TRBV11-2	NA	TRBJ1-1	NA	TGTGCCAGCAGCCCTCACGGGGGGCCTTTTGAAGCTTTCTTT	CASSPHGGPFEAFF
TRBV4-1	NA	TRBJ2-5	NA	TGCGCCAGCAGCCAATTCTCGGCGGGGACCCAGTACTTC	CASSQFSAGTQYF
TRBV3-1	NA	TRBJ2-1	few	TGTGCCAGCAGCCAAGAGGCAATGAGATTTGGGGGAGGATACAATGAGCAGTTCTTC	CASSQEAMRFGGGYNEQFF
TRBV12-5	NA	TRBJ1-2	few	TGTGCTAGTGGTCTATACAGTGGCCATGGCTACACCTTC	CASGLYSGHGYTF
TRBV7-9	TRBD2	TRBJ2-1	NA	TGTGCCAGCAGCTCCGTGACTCGGACTAGCGATAATGAGCAGTTCTTC	CASSSVTRTSDNEQFF
TRBV7-9	NA	TRBJ2-1	NA	TGTGCCAGCAGCTTATATGACAGTGAGCAGTTCTTC	CASSLYDSEQFF
TRBV4-3	TRBD2	TRBJ2-7	NA	TGCGCCAGCAGCCAAGAGATGACTAGCGGACCCTACGAGCAGTACTTC	CASSQEMTSGPYEQYF
TRBV5-4	NA	TRBJ1-3	many	TGTGCCAGCAGCTTGACTACGAGGGCCTCTGGAAACACCATATATTTT	CASSLTTRASGNTIYF
TRBV2	TRBD2	TRBJ2-1	many	TGTGCCAGCTCGGCGGGAGGGTACAATGAGCAGTTCTTC	CASSAGGYNEQFF
TRBV5-6	NA	TRBJ2-1	few	TGTGCCAGCAGCTTGGCCCAATACAATGAGCAGTTCTTC	CASSLAQYNEQFF
TRBV7-9	TRBD1	TRBJ1-2	NA	TGTGCCAGCAGCTTAGCCCCATCGACAGGGGACTATGGCTACACCTTC	CASSLAPSTGDYGYTF
TRBV5-6	TRBD2	TRBJ2-3	NA	TGTGCCAGCAGCCTCCCTAGCGGCTCAAGAGGAGATACGCAGTATTTT	CASSLPSGSRGDTQYF
TRBV12-3/TRBV12-4	NA	TRBJ2-5	many	TGTGCCAGCAGTTCCTCCCGACTAGTCCAAGAGACCCAGTACTTC	CASSSSRLVQETQYF
TRBV7-8	NA	TRBJ2-2	NA	TGTGCCAGCGGCCCGAACACCGGGGAGCTGTTTTTT	CASGPNTGELFF
TRBV18	NA	TRBJ2-3	many	TGTGCCAGCTCACCCGAGCAGAGCACAGATACGCAGTATTTT	CASSPEQSTDTQYF